This is a list of T cell receptor beta chains from one sample in a study of shared T cell receptors in the human thymus. The assay was immunoSEQ multiplex PCR, and TCRdb's table has in-frame clones only and misses some. The sample shows approximately 730,000 clones, 75% to 90% of them seen only once. These data were also filed under a second study, of human thymus T cells.

Input material: thymocytes. The receptor source for this set is a girl under three years old with a congenital heart defect. Each CDR3 is given with its conserved first and last residue. A D gene is named only where the DNA matches it firmly. Clone size, where shown, is once, few, many, or a class for clones that have expanded.

TGTGCCAGCAGCTCCAGGGCAGCGACCGGAGAAGCTTTCTTT	CASSSRAATGEAFF	-	TRBJ1-1	-	TRBV11-2
TGTGCCAGCAGCCCCAAGAAAGGGGAAGGGAAACCCTATTATGGCTACACCTTC	CASSPKKGEGKPYYGYTF	-	TRBJ1-2	-	TRBV9
TGTGCCAGCAGTGATAAGGCAGGGTGGCCTGGGGCCAACGTCCTGACTTTC	CASSDKAGWPGANVLTF	-	TRBJ2-6	-	TRBV2
TGTGCCAGCAGCCCCTTGGAGGGGCACGCGTACGGGGTGAACACTGAAGCTTTCTTT	CASSPLEGHAYGVNTEAFF	-	TRBJ1-1	-	TRBV5-4
TGCAGCTTAACTCCCTCGGCTAGCGGGGGGGTTATGAATGAGCAGTTCTTC	CSLTPSASGGVMNEQFF	-	TRBJ2-1	TRBD2	TRBV29-1
TGCAGCGTAGCCCCAGGTGTTACAGATACGCAGTATTTT	CSVAPGVTDTQYF	-	TRBJ2-3	-	TRBV29-1
TGTGCCAGCAGCTTAGTTGGACAGGGGTTTGGCTACACCTTC	CASSLVGQGFGYTF	-	TRBJ1-2	TRBD1	TRBV11-2
TGTGCCAGCAACATTGGGGGGATGAACACTGAAGCTTTCTTT	CASNIGGMNTEAFF	-	TRBJ1-1	-	TRBV6-1
TGTGCCAGCAGCCCCGGACAGGGGGTGAATGAAAAACTGTTTTTT	CASSPGQGVNEKLFF	-	TRBJ1-4	TRBD1	TRBV6-5
TGCGCCAGCAGCTTGGCCGGGACTACAAATGAGCAGTTCTTC	CASSLAGTTNEQFF	-	TRBJ2-1	TRBD2	TRBV5-1
TGTGCCAGCAGCCAAGGGCAGGGGTCCTACGAGCAGTACTTC	CASSQGQGSYEQYF	-	TRBJ2-7	-	TRBV4-2
TGCGCCAGCAGCTTGGAAAATAGCGGGGGCCAAGAGACCCAGTACTTC	CASSLENSGGQETQYF	once	TRBJ2-5	TRBD2	TRBV5-1
TGTGCCAGCACGGAGAGGGCAGGAAACACTGAAGCTTTCTTT	CASTERAGNTEAFF	-	TRBJ1-1	-	TRBV28
TGTGCCAGCCCAAAAATGAAGCGGGGTTATCTGAATGAGCAGTTCTTC	CASPKMKRGYLNEQFF	once	TRBJ2-1	TRBD2	TRBV5-8
TGTGCCAGCAGTTACGTCAGGGGGTGGACGCTTGGTTACACCTTC	CASSYVRGWTLGYTF	-	TRBJ1-2	TRBD1	TRBV6-6
TGTGCCAGCAGCTTTCCGGACTACACCGGGGAGCTGTTTTTT	CASSFPDYTGELFF	once	TRBJ2-2	-	TRBV7-2
TGTGCCAGCAACGGGGGGGGCCTGACAGATAGCGCGGTGAATGGCTACACCTTC	CASNGGGLTDSAVNGYTF	-	TRBJ1-2	-	TRBV2
TGTGCCAGCAGGGACAGGGATGGCTACACCTTC	CASRDRDGYTF	-	TRBJ1-2	TRBD1	TRBV2
TGTGCCAGCAGCCAAGATGGGGACAGGGATCCCGGGGAGCTGTTTTTT	CASSQDGDRDPGELFF	-	TRBJ2-2	TRBD1	TRBV14
TGTGCCAGCAGCTTGGCCATGCGGGGAAGGAATTCACCCCTCCACTTT	CASSLAMRGRNSPLHF	-	TRBJ1-6	-	TRBV5-4
TGTGCCAGCAACCCAGGCCTTAACTATGGCTACACCTTC	CASNPGLNYGYTF	few	TRBJ1-2	-	TRBV5-6
TGCAGCGCCCGGGACAGGGAACCCCCACACAAGATGAACACCGGGGAGCTGTTTTTT	CSARDREPPHKMNTGELFF	-	TRBJ2-2	TRBD1	TRBV29-1
TGCGCCAGCAGCTCTGTACCGATGGCGGGGGAAGAGACCCAGTACTTC	CASSSVPMAGEETQYF	-	TRBJ2-5	TRBD2	TRBV5-1
TGTGCCACCGCTTCCTCAGAGGACTATGGCTACACCTTC	CATASSEDYGYTF	-	TRBJ1-2	-	TRBV6-6
TGTGCCCGAAACAGGGGTGGCACCGGGGAGCTGTTTTTT	CARNRGGTGELFF	-	TRBJ2-2	TRBD1	TRBV30
TGCGCCAGCAGCCGATGCGGACTGGCTCCTTACGAGCAGTACTTC	CASSRCGLAPYEQYF	-	TRBJ2-7	-	TRBV5-1
TGTGCCAGCCTAGATTTAGGAACTAGTCCCGGGGAGCTGTTTTTT	CASLDLGTSPGELFF	-	TRBJ2-2	-	TRBV27
TGCGCCAGCAGCCACACACCTGGCGGGGGGAACACCGGGGAGCTGTTTTTT	CASSHTPGGGNTGELFF	-	TRBJ2-2	TRBD2	TRBV4-3
TGTGCCAGCAGCTTACACAGGGGATCTGGTGAAAAACTGTTTTTT	CASSLHRGSGEKLFF	-	TRBJ1-4	TRBD1	TRBV7-9
TGTGCCAGCACCTTTTGCCCCGTGATTGGCCGCTCTGGAAACACCATATATTTT	CASTFCPVIGRSGNTIYF	-	TRBJ1-3	-	TRBV11-2
TGTGCCAGTAGGAGTCCCGGGACAGGGATGAACACTGAAGCTTTCTTT	CASRSPGTGMNTEAFF	-	TRBJ1-1	TRBD1	TRBV19
TGTGCCAGCAGTTTATCGAACCCAGGGGGCACTGAAGCTTTCTTT	CASSLSNPGGTEAFF	-	TRBJ1-1	TRBD1	TRBV27
TGTGCCATCAGCAAAAGGACAGGGAGGGATTCACCCCTCCACTTT	CAISKRTGRDSPLHF	-	TRBJ1-6	TRBD1	TRBV10-3
TGTGCCATCGGTGAACTCAGGGGACGGCTAAATGGCTACACCTTC	CAIGELRGRLNGYTF	once	TRBJ1-2	-	TRBV10-3
TGCGCCAGCAGCCAAGACCCTGGGGCAGGGGTCGTTAACACTGAAGCTTTCTTT	CASSQDPGAGVVNTEAFF	-	TRBJ1-1	-	TRBV4-1
TGTGCCAGCAGCGTCGACACCGGGGAGCTGTTTTTT	CASSVDTGELFF	once	TRBJ2-2	-	TRBV9
TGTGCCAGCAGTGTATTCTCCGGGACAGCTTTTTATGGCTACACCTTC	CASSVFSGTAFYGYTF	-	TRBJ1-2	TRBD1	TRBV6-1
TGTGCCAGCAGCGCCGGTTCAACCAACTATGGCTACACCTTC	CASSAGSTNYGYTF	-	TRBJ1-2	-	TRBV2
TGTGCCAGCAGCTTGGGGGGGGGCAGTTTCGCCGAAGCTTTCTTT	CASSLGGGSFAEAFF	-	TRBJ1-1	-	TRBV5-6
TGTGCCAGCAGCCCTCTGGGAGCCGGGGATGGCTACACCTTC	CASSPLGAGDGYTF	-	TRBJ1-2	-	TRBV7-9
TGTGCCAGCAGTTACTTGGACAGCCAAGAGACCCAGTACTTC	CASSYLDSQETQYF	-	TRBJ2-5	-	TRBV6-6
TGTGCCAGCAGTAACCGTCGGAGGGGTCAGCCCCAGCATTTT	CASSNRRRGQPQHF	-	TRBJ1-5	-	TRBV6-5
TGTGCTAGTGGGGCCCGGAAGACCGCGGACTCTAACTATGGCTACACCTTC	CASGARKTADSNYGYTF	-	TRBJ1-2	-	TRBV12-5
TGTGCCACCAGCAGAGATAGGGGGTTAGGAAACACCATATATTTT	CATSRDRGLGNTIYF	-	TRBJ1-3	-	TRBV15
TGTGCCAGCAGCTTGAGGGGACAGGGTATTAGTGAAGCTTTCTTT	CASSLRGQGISEAFF	-	TRBJ1-1	TRBD1	TRBV5-6
TGTGCCATCAGATCTCAGGGGCAGGGAAACACCATATATTTT	CAIRSQGQGNTIYF	-	TRBJ1-3	-	TRBV10-3
TGCAGCGTTTATATGGTGTTTGGACAACTCGATTCCCCCACAGATACGCAGTATTTT	CSVYMVFGQLDSPTDTQYF	-	TRBJ2-3	-	TRBV29-1
TGTGCCATCAGAATTACTCCGCAAGAGACCCAGTACTTC	CAIRITPQETQYF	-	TRBJ2-5	-	TRBV10-3
TGCGCCAGCAGCCAAGGCGGGCCAGAAGGAACGCAGTATTTT	CASSQGGPEGTQYF	few	TRBJ2-3	-	TRBV4-1
TGCGCCAGCAGCCCTAGAGCAGGGCCTGGATATGAAGCTTTCTTT	CASSPRAGPGYEAFF	-	TRBJ1-1	-	TRBV5-1
TGCGCCAGCAGTGAGTCGACTAGCACAGATACGCAGTATTTT	CASSESTSTDTQYF	few	TRBJ2-3	-	TRBV10-1
TGCGCCAGCAGCGTCAGACAGGGGAGCTCCTATAATTCACCCCTCCACTTT	CASSVRQGSSYNSPLHF	-	TRBJ1-6	TRBD1	TRBV5-1
TGTGCCAGCAGCTTCGGCAGGTCCTACGAGCAGTACTTC	CASSFGRSYEQYF	-	TRBJ2-7	-	TRBV27
TGCGCCAGCTGTTCCGTTACAGGGGCCTACACCGGGGAGCTGTTTTTT	CASCSVTGAYTGELFF	-	TRBJ2-2	TRBD1	TRBV5-1
TGTGCCAGTAGTGGCAGGAGGGGCAAACTGTTTTTT	CASSGRRGKLFF	-	TRBJ1-4	-	TRBV19
TGTGCCAGCAGTGATGGAGGGAGTCCAGGGGGTAATCAGCCCCAGCATTTT	CASSDGGSPGGNQPQHF	-	TRBJ1-5	TRBD1	TRBV25-1
TGTGCCAGCAGTTTTCCGGGACAGGGGTTTGACGAGCAGTACTTC	CASSFPGQGFDEQYF	-	TRBJ2-7	TRBD1	TRBV27
TGTGCCAGCAGCCCTTCCGGACTAGCGGGGGTAAACCAGTTCTTC	CASSPSGLAGVNQFF	once	TRBJ2-1	TRBD2	TRBV9
TGTGCCAGCAAACACTTCGGGACAGCAATAAATTTCTACGAGCAGTACTTC	CASKHFGTAINFYEQYF	-	TRBJ2-7	TRBD1	TRBV2